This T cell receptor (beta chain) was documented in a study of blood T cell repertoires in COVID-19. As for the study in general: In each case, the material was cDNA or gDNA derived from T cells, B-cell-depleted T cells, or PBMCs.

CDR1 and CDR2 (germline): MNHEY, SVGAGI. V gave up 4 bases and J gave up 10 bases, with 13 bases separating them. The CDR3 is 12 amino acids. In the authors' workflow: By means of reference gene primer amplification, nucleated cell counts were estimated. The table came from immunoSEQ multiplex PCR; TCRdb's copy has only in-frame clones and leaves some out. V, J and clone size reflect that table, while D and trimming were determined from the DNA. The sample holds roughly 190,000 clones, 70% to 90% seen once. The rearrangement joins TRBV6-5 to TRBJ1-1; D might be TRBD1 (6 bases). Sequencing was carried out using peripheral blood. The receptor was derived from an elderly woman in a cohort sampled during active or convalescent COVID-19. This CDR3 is CASSLIQGLAFF. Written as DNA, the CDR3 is TGTGCCAGCAGTTTAATTCAGGGGCTAGCTTTCTTT.